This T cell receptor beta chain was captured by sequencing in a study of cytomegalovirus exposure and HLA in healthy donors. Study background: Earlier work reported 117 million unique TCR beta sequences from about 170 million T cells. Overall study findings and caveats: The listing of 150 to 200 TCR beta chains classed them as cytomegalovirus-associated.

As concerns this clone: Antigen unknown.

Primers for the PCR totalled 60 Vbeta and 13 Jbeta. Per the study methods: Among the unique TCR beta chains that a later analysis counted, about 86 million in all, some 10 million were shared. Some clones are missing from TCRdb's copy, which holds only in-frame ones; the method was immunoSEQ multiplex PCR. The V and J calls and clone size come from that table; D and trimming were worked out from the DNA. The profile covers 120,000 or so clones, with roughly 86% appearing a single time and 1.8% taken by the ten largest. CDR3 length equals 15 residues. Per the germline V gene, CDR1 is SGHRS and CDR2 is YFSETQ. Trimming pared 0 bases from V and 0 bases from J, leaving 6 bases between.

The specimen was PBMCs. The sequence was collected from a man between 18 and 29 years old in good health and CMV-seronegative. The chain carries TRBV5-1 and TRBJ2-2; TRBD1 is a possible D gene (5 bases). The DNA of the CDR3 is TGCGCCAGCAGCTTGGTGACAGCGAACACCGGGGAGCTGTTTTTT. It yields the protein CASSLVTANTGELFF.